The clone carrying this T cell receptor beta chain was recorded a few times. Its antigen remains unidentified. Amplification used 60 Vbeta primers and 13 Jbeta primers. The table came from immunoSEQ multiplex PCR; TCRdb's copy has only in-frame clones and leaves some out. Here the sample spans about 210,000 clones, approximately 78% being singletons. The data derive from a study of cytomegalovirus exposure and HLA in healthy donors. Study findings and constraints: For presence/absence analyses, sequencing depth was assumed to be roughly uniform across donors. Information on immune exposure was restricted to one variable (CMV serostatus). The listing of 150 or so TCR beta chains classed them as cytomegalovirus-associated. Versus the approximately 720-donor mean, an Asian-associated ancestry cluster reportedly showed fewer N-insertions in a later analysis.

V lost 4 bases, J lost 4 bases, and 12 bases lay in between. The germline V gene encodes CDR1 SGHDT and CDR2 YYEEEE. The CDR3 contains 13 residues. The chain joins TRBV5-6 to TRBJ2-7, with a possible D match to TRBD2 (6 bases). This receptor was taken from a woman aged 30 to 39 in good health and CMV-seropositive. Sequencing was performed on PBMCs. CDR3 sequence: CASSIWRGYEQYF. DNA for the CDR3: TGTGCCAGCAGCATTTGGAGGGGATACGAGCAGTACTTC.